These 8 T cell receptor beta chains were all obtained from the same sample, sequenced in a study of spatial heterogeneity in lung cancer. Each CDR3 protein gets one entry after TCRdb re-called the 5' RACE reads with MiXCR. The table has about 120,000 distinct CDR3 sequences, roughly a tenth seen once. Sample time point: blood at routine non-recurrence follow-up after resection. The input for sequencing was PBMCs, taken at follow-up. These receptors came from a female donor with early-stage non-small cell lung cancer.

The V call is TRBV2, the J call TRBJ2-7, with D tentatively TRBD1 (10 bases). CDR3 size: 19 residues. The ends were cut back, 9 bases at V and 1 base at J, with 31 bases in the middle. Germline V gene data show CDR1 as SNHLY and CDR2 as FYNNEI. CDR3: CARGGRQGAPSGESYEQYV. CDR3 nucleotide sequence: TGTGCCAGGGGCGGACGACAGGGGGCGCCTAGCGGGGAATCCTACGAGCAGTACGTC.

This clonotype has a count of ten or more. The gene calls are TRBV11-2 and TRBJ2-1; D may be TRBD2 (5 bases). V shed 2 bases and J shed 3 bases, with 17 bases lying between them. The CDR3 runs 17 residues. Germline assignment: CDR1 SGHAT and CDR2 FQNNGV. CDR3 bases: TGTGCCAGCAGCTTACAGCGCGGGCTAGCTCGCTACAATGAGCAGTTCTTC. Translating it yields CASSLQRGLARYNEQFF.

This clonotype was seen a few times. This chain uses TRBV12-3 or TRBV12-4 with TRBJ2-1; D is undetermined. This CDR3 comprises 12 residues. V was shortened by 5 bases and J by 8 bases, with 10 bases between the two germline ends. For the CDR3, the DNA is TGTGCCAGCAGTGGGGAAGTACATGAGCAGTTCTTC. This translates into CASSGEVHEQFF.

This clonotype was observed at least ten times. The chain couples TRBV6-6 to TRBJ2-1; 7 bases agree with TRBD2. Germline V gives CDR1 MNHNY, CDR2 SVGAGI (reference sequence). This CDR3 has 14 amino acids. J gave up 8 bases and V 2 bases, and 6 bases lay outside the gene matches. The CDR3 is CASSYQLAEDEQFF. CDR3 DNA sequence: TGTGCCAGCAGTTACCAGCTAGCGGAGGATGAGCAGTTCTTC.

This clonotype has more than one count but fewer than ten. The chain recombines TRBV12-3 or TRBV12-4 with TRBJ2-7, with D perhaps matching TRBD1 (7 bases). CDR3 length equals 12 residues. V dropped 6 bases and J dropped 6 bases, with 12 bases sitting between them. CDR3 loop: CASRTRGAEQYF. In DNA, the CDR3 is TGTGCCAGCAGAACCAGGGGGGCCGAGCAGTACTTC.

The rearrangement links TRBV24-1 to TRBJ2-6; TRBD2 might be the D (5 bases). Germline lookup yields CDR1 KGHDR and CDR2 SFDVKD. The germline V and J ends were trimmed by 4 bases and 2 bases, with 11 bases remaining between them. The CDR3 is 16 amino acids. The CDR3 loop is CATSDQAGTGANVLTF. Here the CDR3 DNA reads TGTGCCACCAGTGACCAGGCCGGGACTGGGGCCAACGTCCTGACTTTC.

This clonotype was seen more than once but under ten times. V gene TRBV24-1 combines with J gene TRBJ1-5; no definite D call. The CDR3 loop spans 13 amino acids. CDR1 is KGHDR, CDR2 SFDVKD, per germline. Deletions cut 8 bases from V and 3 bases from J, with 10 bases between. This CDR3 is CATTKGPNQPQHF. CDR3 bases: TGTGCCACCACAAAAGGGCCCAATCAGCCCCAGCATTTT.

There are many counts of this clonotype. This chain links TRBV3-1 with TRBJ1-1; D is unclear. CDR1 LGHDT and CDR2 YNNKEL come from the germline V gene (reference sequence). The CDR3 has 12 residues. Trimming stripped 6 bases from V and 1 base from J, with 6 bases between. The CDR3 loop reads CASRRQNTEAFF. The CDR3 DNA reads TGTGCCAGCAGGCGCCAGAACACTGAAGCTTTCTTT.